One and the same sample provided the 18 T cell receptor beta chains below, sequenced in a study of blood T cell repertoires in COVID-19. Using immunoSEQ multiplex PCR, the repertoire was profiled, and TCRdb retains in-frame clones only, with some absent. The repertoire has under 80,000 clones, about 86% of them found once; the top ten carry around 3.9%. Sequencing was done on a sample of peripheral blood. The receptors stem from a man in his 70s with active COVID-19.

The chain links TRBV2 to TRBJ1-5; the D gene is possibly TRBD1 (5 bases). The CDR3 is 15 amino acids. Germline CDR1 is SNHLY and CDR2 is FYNNEI. V was trimmed by 3 bases and J by 2 bases, leaving 11 bases between them. The CDR3 spells CASSDRRGGNQPQHF. The CDR3 DNA sequence: TGTGCCAGCAGTGACCGCCGGGGGGGCAATCAGCCCCAGCATTTT.

DNA of the CDR3: TGCGCCAGCAGCCAAGACCCCCGGACAGGGGCGGGCACCGGGGAGCTGTTTTTT. Translating gives CASSQDPRTGAGTGELFF. This sequence joins TRBV4-3 and TRBJ2-2; 9 nucleotides agree with TRBD1. Germline V gene sequence: CDR1 LGHNA, CDR2 YSLEER. Losses at the gene ends were 0 bases for V and 4 bases for J; bases not matched to a gene: 9. The CDR3 runs to 18 residues.

The rearrangement joins TRBV4-3 to TRBJ2-5; D is possibly TRBD2 (5 bases). The CDR3 runs to 15 residues. CDR1 and CDR2 from the germline V gene are LGHNA and YSLEER. V lost 0 bases to trimming and J lost 7 bases, with 15 bases between them. The CDR3 sequence: CASSQDGWNRGTQYF. The CDR3 DNA follows: TGCGCCAGCAGCCAAGATGGGTGGAACCGGGGGACCCAGTACTTC.

This rearrangement joins TRBV11-2 to TRBJ2-1, with 13 bases that match TRBD2. There are 18 residues in the CDR3. The germline gives CDR1 SGHAT, CDR2 FQNNGV. J was trimmed by 10 bases and V by 3 bases; bases with no gene match: 15. The CDR3, as DNA: TGTGCCAGCAGCTTCGGGGGTGGGGGACTAGCGGGACCACTGGAGCAGTTCTTC. This codes for CASSFGGGGLAGPLEQFF.

The rearrangement joins TRBV27 to TRBJ1-1; possible D gene TRBD1, 5 bases. This CDR3 spans 14 amino acids. The germline gives CDR1 MNHEY, CDR2 SMNVEV (reference sequence). The V and J ends lost 6 bases and 6 bases respectively, with 17 bases between them. The CDR3 reads CASSKTQGGAEAFF. The CDR3 bases are TGTGCCAGCAGCAAAACCCAGGGTGGGGCTGAAGCTTTCTTT.

The chain recombines TRBV3-1 (or the pseudogene TRBV3-2) with TRBJ2-1; no definite D call. The CDR3 extends over 14 amino acids. Germline V CDR1 and CDR2: LGHDT, YNNKEL (reference sequence). The V end lost 6 bases, the J end lost 2 bases, and 11 bases lay between the germline ends. The CDR3 spells CASRGSPPYNEQFF. The CDR3 DNA is TGTGCCAGCAGGGGTAGCCCCCCCTACAATGAGCAGTTCTTC.

The chain carries TRBV12-3 or TRBV12-4 and TRBJ2-3; tentatively, D is TRBD2 (5 bases). V was shortened by 8 bases and J by 1 base, with 7 bases between the two germline ends. This CDR3 comprises 12 residues. CDR3 sequence: CASLRGTDTQYF. CDR3 in DNA: TGTGCCAGCTTGCGGGGCACAGATACGCAGTATTTT.

The chain uses TRBV20-1 and TRBJ2-1, with D maybe TRBD1 (6 bases). This CDR3 contains 11 residues. The V gene's germline CDR1 is DFQATT and CDR2 SNEGSKA (reference sequence). V was clipped by 4 bases and J by 9 bases, with 10 bases between them. Here the CDR3 DNA reads TGCAGTGCTACCAGGGGTCCTGAGCAGTTCTTC. The encoded protein is CSATRGPEQFF.

This clone was seen only once. The rearrangement joins TRBV7-9 to TRBJ2-1, with 10 bases that match TRBD2. The CDR3 extends over 16 amino acids. CDR1 is SEHNR and CDR2 is FQNEAQ in the germline V gene (reference sequence). J was trimmed by 7 bases and V by 3 bases; bases with no gene match: 9. CDR3 in DNA: TGTGCCAGCAGCTTGGGGCTAGCGGGAGTTGGGAATGAGCAGTTCTTC. It codes for CASSLGLAGVGNEQFF.

V usage is TRBV14 and J usage is TRBJ2-1, with TRBD2 matching over 16 bases. The CDR3 is 17 amino acids. Looked up from germline, CDR1 is SGHDN and CDR2 is FVKESK. V was pared by 0 bases and J by 15 bases, with 11 bases of the junction left unmatched. The CDR3: CASSQDGTSGRAGSRFF. DNA of the CDR3: TGTGCCAGCAGCCAAGATGGGACTAGCGGGAGGGCCGGGTCCCGGTTCTTC.

The V gene is TRBV25-1, the J gene TRBJ2-3, with D possibly being TRBD1 (6 bases). The CDR3 length is 15 residues. The germline V gene has CDR1 MGHDK and CDR2 SYGVNS. V was trimmed by 6 bases and J by 4 bases, leaving 17 bases between them. Here the CDR3 DNA reads TGTGCCAGCAGACCACAGGGCTCCCCCGCAGATACGCAGTATTTT. Its translation: CASRPQGSPADTQYF.

The chain has TRBV6-5 and TRBJ2-1; the D gene is possibly TRBD2 (7 bases). The CDR3 has 13 residues. CDR1 and CDR2 (germline): MNHEY, SVGAGI. Trimming shortened V by 0 bases and J by 9 bases, and 9 bases separated the two germline ends. DNA of the CDR3: TGTGCCAGCAGTTACTCGAGGGGGGGTGAGCAGTTCTTC. This translates into CASSYSRGGEQFF.

The rearrangement joins TRBV9 to TRBJ2-4; 8 nucleotides agree with TRBD2. Germline-derived CDR1 and CDR2 are SGDLS and YYNGEE. CDR3 length: 14 residues. V was clipped by 4 bases and J by 9 bases; unmatched bases: 9. The CDR3 region is CASSPRTSPSIQYF. DNA for the CDR3: TGTGCCAGCAGCCCCCGGACTAGCCCCAGCATTCAGTACTTC.

In this sample, this clone turned up once. V usage is TRBV5-1 and J usage is TRBJ2-5; 11 nucleotides agree with TRBD2. Germline values: CDR1 SGHRS, CDR2 YFSETQ. The junction had 7 bases not matched to a gene; V was cut back by 3 bases and J by 3 bases. This CDR3 is built from 16 residues. The CDR3 loop reads CASSSTSGGREETQYF. Written as DNA, the CDR3 is TGCGCCAGCAGCTCAACTAGCGGGGGCAGAGAAGAGACCCAGTACTTC.

V and J are TRBV28 and TRBJ2-7, with unresolved D. The CDR3 consists of 12 residues. CDR1 is MDHEN, CDR2 SYDVKM, per germline. V dropped 6 bases and J dropped 3 bases, with 9 bases sitting between them. The CDR3 coding sequence is TGTGCCAGCAGCCCCCATTTCTACGAGCAGTACTTC. Its protein product is CASSPHFYEQYF.

The CDR3 loop reads CASSREGGPYNEQFF. The CDR3 DNA sequence: TGCGCCAGCAGCCGGGAGGGAGGTCCCTACAATGAGCAGTTCTTC. The chain combines TRBV5-1 with TRBJ2-1, with 8 bases that match TRBD2. Germline assignment: CDR1 SGHRS and CDR2 YFSETQ. The CDR3 totals 15 residues. Trimming took 4 bases from V and 2 from J; bases not matched to a gene: 5.

The gene calls are TRBV4-1 and TRBJ2-7, with 12 nucleotides matching TRBD2. V dropped 1 base and J dropped 9; count of bases not matched to a gene: 7. CDR3 length: 15 amino acids. Germline lookup yields CDR1 MGHRA and CDR2 YSYEKL. The CDR3 DNA sequence: TGCGCCAGCAGCCAAGGCTCACTAGCGGGGGGCGGGCAGTACTTC. Encoded protein: CASSQGSLAGGGQYF.

The chain is built from TRBV6-5 and TRBJ2-1, with TRBD2 matching 10 bases. Germline V gene data show CDR1 as MNHEY and CDR2 as SVGAGI. The CDR3 totals 14 residues. J gave up 8 bases and V 6 bases, and 7 bases lay outside the gene matches. The CDR3 loop is CASSKREGVDEQFF. CDR3 nucleotides: TGTGCCAGCAGCAAGCGGGAGGGCGTAGATGAGCAGTTCTTC.